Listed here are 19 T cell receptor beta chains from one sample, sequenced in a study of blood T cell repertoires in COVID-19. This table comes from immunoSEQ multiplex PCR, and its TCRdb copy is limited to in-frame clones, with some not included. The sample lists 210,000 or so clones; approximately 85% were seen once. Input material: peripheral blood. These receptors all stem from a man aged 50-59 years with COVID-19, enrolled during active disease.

CDR3 in amino acids: CAISDAGGSYEQYF. In DNA, the CDR3 is TGTGCCATCAGTGATGCGGGGGGGTCCTACGAGCAGTACTTC. This chain uses TRBV10-3 with TRBJ2-7, with 9 bases fitting TRBD2. The V segment lost 3 bases and the J segment 1 base; nucleotides outside the gene matches: 1. The CDR3 sequence is 14 residues long. Germline V lookup: CDR1 ENHRY, CDR2 SYGVKD.

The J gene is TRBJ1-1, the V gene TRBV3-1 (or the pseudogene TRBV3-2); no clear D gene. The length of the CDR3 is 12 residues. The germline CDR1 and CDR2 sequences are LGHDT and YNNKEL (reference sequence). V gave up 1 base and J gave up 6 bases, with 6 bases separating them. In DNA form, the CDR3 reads TGTGCCAGCAGCCAAGTGGGCTCTGAAGCTTTCTTT. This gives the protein CASSQVGSEAFF.

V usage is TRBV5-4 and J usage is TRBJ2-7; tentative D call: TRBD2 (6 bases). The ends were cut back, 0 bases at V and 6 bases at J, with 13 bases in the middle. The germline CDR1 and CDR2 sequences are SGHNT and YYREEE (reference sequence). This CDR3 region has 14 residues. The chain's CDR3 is CASSLGGGTREQYF. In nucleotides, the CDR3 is TGTGCCAGCAGCTTGGGTGGAGGGACCCGCGAGCAGTACTTC.

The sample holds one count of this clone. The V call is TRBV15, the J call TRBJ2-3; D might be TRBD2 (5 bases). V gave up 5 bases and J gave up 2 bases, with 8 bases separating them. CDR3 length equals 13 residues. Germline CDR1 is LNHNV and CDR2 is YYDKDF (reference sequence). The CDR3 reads CATSRGTTDTQYF. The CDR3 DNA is TGTGCCACCAGCCGGGGTACCACAGATACGCAGTATTTT. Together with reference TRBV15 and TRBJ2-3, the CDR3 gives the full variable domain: DAMVIQNPRYQVTQFGKPVTLSCSQTLNHNVMYWYQQKSSQAPKLLFHYYDKDFNNEADTPDNFQSRRPNTSFCFLDIRSPGLGDTAMYLCATSRGTTDTQYFGPGTRLTVL.

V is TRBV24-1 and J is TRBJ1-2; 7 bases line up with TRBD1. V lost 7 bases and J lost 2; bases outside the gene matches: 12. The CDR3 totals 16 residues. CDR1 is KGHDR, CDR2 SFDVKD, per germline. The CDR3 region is CATSHSTGVRNYGYTF. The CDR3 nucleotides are TGTGCCACCAGCCATTCTACAGGGGTGCGAAACTATGGCTACACCTTC.

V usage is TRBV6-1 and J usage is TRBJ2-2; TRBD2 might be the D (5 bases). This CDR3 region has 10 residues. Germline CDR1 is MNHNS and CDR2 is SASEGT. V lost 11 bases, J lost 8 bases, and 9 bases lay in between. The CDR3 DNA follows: TGTGCCCCCGGGGAGGGGGAGCTGTTTTTT. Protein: CAPGEGELFF.

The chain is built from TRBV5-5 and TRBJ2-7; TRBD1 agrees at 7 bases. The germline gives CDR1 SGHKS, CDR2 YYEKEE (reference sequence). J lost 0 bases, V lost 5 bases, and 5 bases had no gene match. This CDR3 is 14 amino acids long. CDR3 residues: CASSWDSHSYEQYF. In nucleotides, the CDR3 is TGTGCCAGCAGTTGGGACAGCCACTCCTACGAGCAGTACTTC.

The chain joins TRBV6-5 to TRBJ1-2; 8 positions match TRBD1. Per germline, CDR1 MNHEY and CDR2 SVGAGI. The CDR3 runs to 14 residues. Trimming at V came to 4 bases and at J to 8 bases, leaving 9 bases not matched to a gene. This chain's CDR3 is CASSLDRGRIGYTF. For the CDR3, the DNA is TGTGCCAGCAGTTTAGACAGGGGCCGTATAGGCTACACCTTC.

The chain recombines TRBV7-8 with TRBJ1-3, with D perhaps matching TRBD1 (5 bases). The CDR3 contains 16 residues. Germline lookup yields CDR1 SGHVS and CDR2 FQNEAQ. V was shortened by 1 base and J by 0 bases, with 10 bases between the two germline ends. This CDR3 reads CASSLVQGPSGNTIYF. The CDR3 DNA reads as TGTGCCAGCAGCTTAGTTCAGGGTCCCTCTGGAAACACCATATATTTT.

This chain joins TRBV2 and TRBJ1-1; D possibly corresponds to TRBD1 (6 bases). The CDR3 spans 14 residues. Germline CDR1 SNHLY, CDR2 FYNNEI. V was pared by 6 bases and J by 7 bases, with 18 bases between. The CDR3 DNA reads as TGTGCCAGCAGCCGAGGTTTAGGGGGAATTGAAGCTTTCTTT. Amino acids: CASSRGLGGIEAFF.

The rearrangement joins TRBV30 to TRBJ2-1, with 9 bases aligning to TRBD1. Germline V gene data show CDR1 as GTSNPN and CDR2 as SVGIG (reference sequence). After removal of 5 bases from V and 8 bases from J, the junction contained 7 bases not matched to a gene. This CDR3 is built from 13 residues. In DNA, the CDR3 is TGTGCCTGGGCGGGACAGGGATTCGATGAGCAGTTCTTC. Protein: CAWAGQGFDEQFF.

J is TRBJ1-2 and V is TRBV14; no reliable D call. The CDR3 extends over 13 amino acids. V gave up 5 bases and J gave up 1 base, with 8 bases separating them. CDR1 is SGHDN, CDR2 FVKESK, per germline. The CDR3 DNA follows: TGTGCCAGCAGCAACCAGATTAACTATGGCTACACCTTC. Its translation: CASSNQINYGYTF.

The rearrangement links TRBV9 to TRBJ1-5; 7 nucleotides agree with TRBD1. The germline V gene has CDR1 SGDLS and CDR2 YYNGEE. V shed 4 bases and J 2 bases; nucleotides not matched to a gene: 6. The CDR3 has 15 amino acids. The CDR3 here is CASSPATGGNQPQHF. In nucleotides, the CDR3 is TGTGCCAGCAGCCCCGCCACAGGGGGCAATCAGCCCCAGCATTTT.

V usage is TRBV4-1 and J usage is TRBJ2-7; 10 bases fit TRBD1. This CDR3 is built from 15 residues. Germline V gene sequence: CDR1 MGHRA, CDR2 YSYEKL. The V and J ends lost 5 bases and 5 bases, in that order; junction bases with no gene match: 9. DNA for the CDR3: TGCGCCAGCAGCAAAGTTGGGACAGGGGTTCACGAGCAGTACTTC. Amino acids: CASSKVGTGVHEQYF.

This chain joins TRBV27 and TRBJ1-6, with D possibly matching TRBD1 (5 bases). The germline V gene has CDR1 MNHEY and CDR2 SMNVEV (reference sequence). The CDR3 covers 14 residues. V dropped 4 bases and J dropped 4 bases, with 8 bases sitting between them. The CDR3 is CASSSQGYNSPLHF. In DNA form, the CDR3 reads TGTGCCAGCAGTTCCCAGGGTTATAATTCACCCCTCCACTTT.

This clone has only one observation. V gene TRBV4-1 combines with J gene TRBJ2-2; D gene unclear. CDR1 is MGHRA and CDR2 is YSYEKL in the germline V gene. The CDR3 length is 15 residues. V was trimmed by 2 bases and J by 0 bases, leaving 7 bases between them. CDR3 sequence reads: CASSQSSSNTGELFF. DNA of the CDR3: TGCGCCAGCAGCCAATCTTCTTCGAACACCGGGGAGCTGTTTTTT.

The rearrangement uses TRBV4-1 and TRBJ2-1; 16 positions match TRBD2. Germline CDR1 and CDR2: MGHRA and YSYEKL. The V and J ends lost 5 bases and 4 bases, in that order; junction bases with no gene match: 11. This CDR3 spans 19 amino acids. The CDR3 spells CASSVTRPGLAGGYNEQFF. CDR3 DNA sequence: TGCGCCAGCAGCGTTACCCGCCCGGGACTAGCGGGGGGGTACAATGAGCAGTTCTTC.

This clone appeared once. CDR3 sequence: CASSRGTGRTQPQHF. The CDR3 DNA follows: TGTGCCAGTAGCCGCGGGACAGGGCGGACTCAGCCCCAGCATTTT. The V and J genes are TRBV19 and TRBJ1-5, with TRBD1 matching over 9 bases. Germline CDR1 reads LNHDA; CDR2 reads SQIVND (reference sequence). J gave up 6 bases and V 6 bases, and 9 bases lay outside the gene matches. The CDR3 consists of 15 residues.

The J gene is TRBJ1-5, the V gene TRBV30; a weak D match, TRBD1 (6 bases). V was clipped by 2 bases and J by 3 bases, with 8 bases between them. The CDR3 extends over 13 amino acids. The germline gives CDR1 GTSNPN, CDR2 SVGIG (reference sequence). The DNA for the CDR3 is TGTGCCTGGAGTCACAGGGCCAATCAGCCCCAGCATTTT. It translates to CAWSHRANQPQHF.